Listed here are 21 T cell receptor beta chains from one sample, sequenced in a study of OX40 agonist ivuxolimab in advanced cancers. Sequencing was performed with immunoSEQ multiplex PCR; in TCRdb, only in-frame clones are kept and a portion is missing. This table has around 64,000 clones, around nine tenths appearing once. This specimen consisted of CD4+ or CD8+ T cells sorted from blood, obtained in a trial of the OX40 agonist ivuxolimab. These receptors came from an adult with an advanced solid tumor such as melanoma, head and neck, liver or kidney cancer.

The CDR3 reads CASSSGAPGANVLTF. The CDR3 bases are TGTGCCAGCAGCTCCGGGGCTCCTGGGGCCAACGTCCTGACTTTC. This sequence joins TRBV5-4 and TRBJ2-6; D tentatively reads TRBD1 or TRBD2 (5 bases each). This CDR3 is 15 amino acids long. Per germline, CDR1 SGHNT and CDR2 YYREEE (reference sequence). V lost 3 bases and J 2 bases, leaving 9 bases between the germline ends. Full variable domain (missing parts from reference TRBV5-4 and TRBJ2-6): ETGVTQSPTHLIKTRGQQVTLRCSSQSGHNTVSWYQQALGQGPQFIFQYYREEENGRGNFPPRFSGLQFPNYSSELNVNALELDDSALYLCASSSGAPGANVLTFGAGSRLTVL.

There are many counts of this clone. This chain links TRBV4-1 with TRBJ2-3, with D possibly being TRBD1 or TRBD2 (5 bases each). Between the trimmed V and J ends, which lost 0 bases and 8 bases, there was a span of 9 bases. The CDR3 totals 13 residues. Germline V gene data show CDR1 as MGHRA and CDR2 as YSYEKL. CDR3 sequence reads: CASSQDGTSTQYF. In DNA, the CDR3 is TGCGCCAGCAGCCAAGACGGGACGAGTACGCAGTATTTT.

This clone was found once. The V and J genes are TRBV27 and TRBJ2-1, with 11 bases lining up with TRBD2. V was pared by 2 bases and J by 0 bases, with 9 bases of the junction left unmatched. Germline V gene sequence: CDR1 MNHEY, CDR2 SMNVEV (reference sequence). The CDR3 consists of 19 residues. CDR3 DNA: TGTGCCAGCAGTTTAACCGGGACTAGCGGACCGAGCTCCTACAATGAGCAGTTCTTC. Residues: CASSLTGTSGPSSYNEQFF.

V gene TRBV5-5 combines with J gene TRBJ2-5; 8 bases fit TRBD2. Germline trimming cut 4 bases from V and 5 bases from J; bases unmatched to any gene: 7. The CDR3 spans 14 residues. Germline CDR1 and CDR2: SGHKS and YYEKEE (reference sequence). The CDR3 DNA follows: TGTGCCAGCAGCCCGGGGGGGCCACGGGAGACCCAGTACTTC. This translates into CASSPGGPRETQYF.

V and J are TRBV30 and TRBJ1-1, with 8 bases matching TRBD1. CDR1 and CDR2 (germline): GTSNPN, SVGIG (reference sequence). CDR3 size: 13 residues. V gave up 2 bases and J gave up 7 bases; unmatched junction bases: 6. CDR3 loop: CAWSKLTGVEAFF. Written as DNA, the CDR3 is TGTGCCTGGAGTAAGTTGACAGGGGTTGAAGCTTTCTTT.

The chain combines TRBV28 with TRBJ2-3, with unresolved D. This CDR3 is 14 amino acids long. CDR1 is MDHEN, CDR2 SYDVKM, per germline. Trimming shortened V by 5 bases and J by 0 bases, and 9 bases separated the two germline ends. The DNA for the CDR3 is TGTGCCAGCAGTGGGATAGATAGCACAGATACGCAGTATTTT. As protein: CASSGIDSTDTQYF.

V gene TRBV2 combines with J gene TRBJ2-7; tentative D call: TRBD2 (6 bases). Per germline, CDR1 SNHLY and CDR2 FYNNEI. This CDR3 is 14 amino acids long. With 5 bases removed from V and 3 bases from J, the gap between germline ends came to 14 bases. In nucleotides, the CDR3 is TGTGCCAGCAGTCCAGGGTGGGGGGACTACGAGCAGTACTTC. This encodes CASSPGWGDYEQYF.

The chain is built from TRBV2 and TRBJ1-4; no clear D. There are 13 residues in the CDR3. V was trimmed by 3 bases and J by 8 bases, leaving 10 bases between them. Per the germline V gene, CDR1 is SNHLY and CDR2 is FYNNEI. In DNA form, the CDR3 reads TGTGCCAGCAGTGAGGCCAATTGGGAAAAACTGTTTTTT. It is translated as CASSEANWEKLFF.

V gene TRBV6-1 combines with J gene TRBJ2-7; D is perhaps TRBD1 or TRBD2 (5 bases each). Germline values: CDR1 MNHNS, CDR2 SASEGT. The CDR3 contains 13 residues. Trimming left V 7 bases short and J 3 bases short, with 13 bases between. The CDR3 region is CASKPGPYYEQYF. CDR3 in DNA: TGTGCCAGCAAACCGGGACCTTACTACGAGCAGTACTTC.

This rearrangement joins TRBV6-5 to TRBJ2-7; D possibly corresponds to TRBD1 (5 bases). The V gene's germline CDR1 is MNHEY and CDR2 SVGAGI. V was trimmed by 6 bases and J by 7 bases, leaving 19 bases between them. CDR3 length: 14 amino acids. The CDR3 sequence is CASRPIGHLGEQYF. The CDR3 DNA reads TGTGCCAGCAGGCCCATAGGACACTTGGGTGAGCAGTACTTC.

The V and J genes are TRBV14 and TRBJ1-5; the D gene is possibly TRBD1 (5 bases). V shed 3 bases and J shed 5 bases, with 20 bases lying between them. The CDR3 runs 17 residues. Germline CDR1 and CDR2: SGHDN and FVKESK. CDR3 in DNA: TGTGCCAGCAGCCAGCGCACGAGCCACAGGCCGCATCAGCCCCAGCATTTT. It yields the protein CASSQRTSHRPHQPQHF.

This sequence joins TRBV7-2 and TRBJ1-3; possible D gene TRBD1, 5 bases. CDR3 size: 16 residues. The V end lost 1 base, the J end lost 8 bases, and 18 bases lay between the germline ends. CDR1 is SGHTA, CDR2 FQGNSA, per germline. The CDR3 sequence: CASSLGDSLLRDTIYF. The CDR3 DNA reads TGTGCCAGCAGCTTAGGAGACAGTCTGCTCAGAGACACCATATATTTT. The variable domain in full, with the rest retrieved from reference TRBV7-2 and TRBJ1-3, is GAGVSQSPSNKVTEKGKDVELRCDPISGHTALYWYRQSLGQGLEFLIYFQGNSAPDKSGLPSDRFSAERTGGSVSTLTIQRTQQEDSAVYLCASSLGDSLLRDTIYFGEGSWLTVV.

The chain carries TRBV5-1 and TRBJ2-3, with no clear D. CDR1 is SGHRS, CDR2 YFSETQ, per germline. Deletions cut 2 bases from V and 0 bases from J, with 13 bases between. This CDR3 contains 16 residues. CDR3 sequence reads: CASSFGSSSSTDTQYF. In DNA, the CDR3 is TGCGCCAGCAGCTTCGGTAGTTCCTCTAGCACAGATACGCAGTATTTT. The whole variable domain, remainder taken from reference TRBV5-1 and TRBJ2-3, is KAGVTQTPRYLIKTRGQQVTLSCSPISGHRSVSWYQQTPGQGLQFLFEYFSETQRNKGNFPGRFSGRQFSNSRSEMNVSTLELGDSALYLCASSFGSSSSTDTQYFGPGTRLTVL.

V gene TRBV27 combines with J gene TRBJ1-5; a possible D gene is TRBD1 (5 bases). With 5 bases removed from V and 4 bases from J, the gap between germline ends came to 12 bases. The CDR3 contains 14 residues. Germline CDR1 is MNHEY and CDR2 is SMNVEV (reference sequence). The CDR3 sequence: CASSPQGANQPQHF. The DNA for the CDR3 is TGTGCCAGCAGTCCCCAGGGTGCGAATCAGCCCCAGCATTTT.

This clone was seen a single time. The chain uses TRBV10-3 and TRBJ2-2, with D perhaps matching TRBD2 (6 bases). Between the trimmed V and J ends, which lost 5 bases and 5 bases, there was a span of 9 bases. CDR1 is ENHRY and CDR2 is SYGVKD in the germline V gene. The CDR3 length is 13 residues. CDR3 in amino acids: CAISMGGTGELFF. The CDR3 nucleotides are TGTGCCATCAGTATGGGGGGAACCGGGGAGCTGTTTTTT.

This clone was counted only a few times. The chain couples TRBV6-1 to TRBJ1-5; D unclear. V shed 2 bases and J shed 0 bases, with 17 bases lying between them. The germline gives CDR1 MNHNS, CDR2 SASEGT. This CDR3 is 18 amino acids long. The CDR3 protein is CASSERADPIYSNQPQHF. The CDR3 DNA reads TGTGCCAGCAGTGAAAGGGCCGATCCGATTTATAGCAATCAGCCCCAGCATTTT.

The V call is TRBV7-8, the J call TRBJ1-4; D is undetermined. In germline, CDR1 is SGHVS, CDR2 FQNEAQ. The CDR3 runs to 15 residues. Trimming removed 1 base from V and 0 bases from J, with 6 bases in between. The CDR3 here is CASSLGLTTNEKLFF. CDR3 in DNA: TGTGCCAGCAGCTTAGGGTTGACAACTAATGAAAAACTGTTTTTT. Looking up the rest from reference TRBV7-8 and TRBJ1-4 gives the full variable domain: GAGVSQSPRYKVAKRGQDVALRCDPISGHVSLFWYQQALGQGPEFLTYFQNEAQLDKSGLPSDRFFAERPEGSVSTLKIQRTQQEDSAVYLCASSLGLTTNEKLFFGSGTQLSVL.

This clone appeared once. V gene TRBV2 combines with J gene TRBJ1-1, with D perhaps TRBD1 (5 bases). Germline CDR1 and CDR2: SNHLY and FYNNEI. The V gene lost 6 bases and the J gene lost 1 base, with 12 bases spanning the gap. This CDR3 is built from 14 residues. The CDR3 sequence: CASRGMGTNTEAFF. The CDR3 DNA sequence: TGTGCCAGCAGGGGGATGGGGACGAACACTGAAGCTTTCTTT.

V is TRBV2 and J is TRBJ2-7; perhaps TRBD1 as D (5 bases). The V end was cut by 6 bases, the J end by 0 bases, with 18 bases between. CDR1 is SNHLY and CDR2 is FYNNEI in the germline V gene. The CDR3 loop spans 16 amino acids. CDR3 nucleotides: TGTGCCAGCAGCCCTAGACAGAGCCGAAGCTCCTACGAGCAGTACTTC. Its protein is CASSPRQSRSSYEQYF. Supplemented by reference TRBV2 and TRBJ2-7, the full variable domain reads EPEVTQTPSHQVTQMGQEVILRCVPISNHLYFYWYRQILGQKVEFLVSFYNNEISEKSEIFDDQFSVERPDGSNFTLKIRSTKLEDSAMYFCASSPRQSRSSYEQYFGPGTRLTVT.

The chain recombines TRBV15 with TRBJ2-7; possibly TRBD1 or TRBD2 for D (5 bases each). The germline CDR1 and CDR2 sequences are LNHNV and YYDKDF (reference sequence). The CDR3 runs 15 residues. V was shortened by 0 bases and J by 2 bases, with 11 bases between the two germline ends. Written as DNA, the CDR3 is TGTGCCACCAGCAGAGAATGGGACCAGACCTACGAGCAGTACTTC. Its translation: CATSREWDQTYEQYF.

The chain recombines TRBV5-1 with TRBJ2-5; 10 bases are a match to TRBD2. This CDR3 contains 15 residues. After removal of 0 bases from V and 1 base from J, the junction contained 0 bases not matched to a gene. Germline CDR1 and CDR2: SGHRS and YFSETQ. CDR3 sequence reads: CASSLVAGGQETQYF. CDR3 nucleotides: TGCGCCAGCAGCTTGGTAGCGGGGGGCCAAGAGACCCAGTACTTC.